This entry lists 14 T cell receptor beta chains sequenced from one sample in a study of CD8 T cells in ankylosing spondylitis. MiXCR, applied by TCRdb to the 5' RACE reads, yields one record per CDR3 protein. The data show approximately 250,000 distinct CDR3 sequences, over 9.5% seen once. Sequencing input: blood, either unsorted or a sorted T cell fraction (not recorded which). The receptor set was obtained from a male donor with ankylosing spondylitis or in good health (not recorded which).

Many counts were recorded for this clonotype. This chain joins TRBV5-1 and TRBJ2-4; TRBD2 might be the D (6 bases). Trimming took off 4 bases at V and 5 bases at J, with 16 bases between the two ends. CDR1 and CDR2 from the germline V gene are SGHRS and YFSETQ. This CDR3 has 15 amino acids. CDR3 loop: CASSEGLNLENIQYF. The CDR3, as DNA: TGCGCCAGCAGCGAGGGACTGAACCTGGAAAACATTCAGTACTTC. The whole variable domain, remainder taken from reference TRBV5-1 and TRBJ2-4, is KAGVTQTPRYLIKTRGQQVTLSCSPISGHRSVSWYQQTPGQGLQFLFEYFSETQRNKGNFPGRFSGRQFSNSRSEMNVSTLELGDSALYLCASSEGLNLENIQYFGAGTRLSVL.

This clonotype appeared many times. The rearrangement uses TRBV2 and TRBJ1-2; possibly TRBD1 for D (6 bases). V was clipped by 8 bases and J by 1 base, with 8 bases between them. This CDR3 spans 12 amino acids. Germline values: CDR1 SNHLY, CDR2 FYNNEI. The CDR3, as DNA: TGTGCCAGCGGGGGCAGTAACTATGGCTACACCTTC. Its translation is CASGGSNYGYTF.

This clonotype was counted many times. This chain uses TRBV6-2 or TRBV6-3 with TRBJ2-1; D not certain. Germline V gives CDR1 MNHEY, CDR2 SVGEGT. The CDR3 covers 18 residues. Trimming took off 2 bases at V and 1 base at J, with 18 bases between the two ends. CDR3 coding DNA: TGTGCCAGCAGTTACCGGTCTGAGGTCCCCGCGTCCTACAATGAGCAGTTCTTC. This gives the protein CASSYRSEVPASYNEQFF.

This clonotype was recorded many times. DNA of the CDR3: TGTGCCAGCAGTTTATATGACGGATTATACGAGCAGTACTTC. Translation gives CASSLYDGLYEQYF. The rearrangement links TRBV12-3 or TRBV12-4 to TRBJ2-7; D call uncertain. The CDR3 is made up of 14 amino acids. V was cut by 2 bases and J by 4 bases, with 12 bases left in between.

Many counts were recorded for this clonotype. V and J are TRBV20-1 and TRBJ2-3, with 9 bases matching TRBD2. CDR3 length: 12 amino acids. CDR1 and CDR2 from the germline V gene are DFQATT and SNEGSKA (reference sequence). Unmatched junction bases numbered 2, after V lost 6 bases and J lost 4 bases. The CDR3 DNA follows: TGCAGTGCACGGACTAGCGCAGATACGCAGTATTTT. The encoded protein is CSARTSADTQYF.

The CDR3 nucleotides are TGTGCCAGCAGTGAGGAGCGGGTGACTAGCACAGATACGCAGTATTTT. It translates to CASSEERVTSTDTQYF. The rearrangement joins TRBV6-1 to TRBJ2-3; a weak D match, TRBD2 (6 bases). Trimming left V 3 bases short and J 0 bases short, with 13 bases between. Germline-derived CDR1 and CDR2 are MNHNS and SASEGT. The CDR3 is 16 residues long.

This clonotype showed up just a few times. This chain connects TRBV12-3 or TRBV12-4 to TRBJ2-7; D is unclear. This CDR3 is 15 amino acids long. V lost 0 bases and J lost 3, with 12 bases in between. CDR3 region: CASSLASGRFYEQYF. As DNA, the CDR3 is TGTGCCAGCAGTTTAGCGTCTGGTAGATTCTACGAGCAGTACTTC.

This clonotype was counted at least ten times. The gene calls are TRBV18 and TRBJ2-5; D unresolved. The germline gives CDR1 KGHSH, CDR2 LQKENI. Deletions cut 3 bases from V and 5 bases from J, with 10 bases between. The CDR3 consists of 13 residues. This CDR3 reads CASSPKRSETQYF. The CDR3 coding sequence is TGTGCCAGCTCACCTAAGCGATCGGAGACCCAGTACTTC.

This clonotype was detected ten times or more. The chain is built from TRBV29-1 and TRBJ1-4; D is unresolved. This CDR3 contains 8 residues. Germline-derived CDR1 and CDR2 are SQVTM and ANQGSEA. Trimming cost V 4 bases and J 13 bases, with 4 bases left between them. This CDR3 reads CSVVRLFF. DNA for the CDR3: TGCAGCGTTGTTAGACTGTTTTTT.

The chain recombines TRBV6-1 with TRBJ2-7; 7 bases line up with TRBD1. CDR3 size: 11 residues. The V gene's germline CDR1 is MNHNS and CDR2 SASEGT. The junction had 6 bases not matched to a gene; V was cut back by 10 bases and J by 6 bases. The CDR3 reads CANPGQREQYF. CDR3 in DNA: TGTGCCAACCCGGGACAGCGCGAGCAGTACTTC.

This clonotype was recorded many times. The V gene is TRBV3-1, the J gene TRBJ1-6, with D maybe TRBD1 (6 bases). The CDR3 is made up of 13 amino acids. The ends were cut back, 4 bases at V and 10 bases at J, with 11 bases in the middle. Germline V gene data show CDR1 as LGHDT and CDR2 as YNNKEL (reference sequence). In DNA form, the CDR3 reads TGTGCCAGCAGCCCAACAGGGAGATCACCCCTCCACTTT. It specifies CASSPTGRSPLHF.

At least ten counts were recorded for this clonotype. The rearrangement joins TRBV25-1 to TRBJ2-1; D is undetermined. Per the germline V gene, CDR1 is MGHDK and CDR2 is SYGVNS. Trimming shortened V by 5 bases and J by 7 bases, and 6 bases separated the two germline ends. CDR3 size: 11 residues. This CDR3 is CASSPRNEQFF. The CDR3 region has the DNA TGTGCCAGCAGTCCCCGGAATGAGCAGTTCTTC.

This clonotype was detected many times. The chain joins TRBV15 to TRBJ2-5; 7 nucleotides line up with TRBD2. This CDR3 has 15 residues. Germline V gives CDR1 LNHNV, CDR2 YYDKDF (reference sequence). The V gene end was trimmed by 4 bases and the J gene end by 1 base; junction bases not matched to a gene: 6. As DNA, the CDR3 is TGTGCCACCAGCACTAGTCTAGCGGTCCAAGAGACCCAGTACTTC. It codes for CATSTSLAVQETQYF.

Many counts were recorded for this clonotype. This chain's CDR3 is CASSQGSDTQYF. The CDR3 DNA is TGTGCCAGCAGCCAGGGATCCGATACGCAGTATTTT. V and J are TRBV14 and TRBJ2-3; D not resolved. V was shortened by 3 bases and J by 6 bases, with 7 bases between the two germline ends. This CDR3 has 12 amino acids. The V gene's germline CDR1 is SGHDN and CDR2 FVKESK. Looking up the rest from reference TRBV14 and TRBJ2-3 gives the full variable domain: EAGVTQFPSHSVIEKGQTVTLRCDPISGHDNLYWYRRVMGKEIKFLLHFVKESKQDESGMPNNRFLAERTGGTYSTLKVQPAELEDSGVYFCASSQGSDTQYFGPGTRLTVL.